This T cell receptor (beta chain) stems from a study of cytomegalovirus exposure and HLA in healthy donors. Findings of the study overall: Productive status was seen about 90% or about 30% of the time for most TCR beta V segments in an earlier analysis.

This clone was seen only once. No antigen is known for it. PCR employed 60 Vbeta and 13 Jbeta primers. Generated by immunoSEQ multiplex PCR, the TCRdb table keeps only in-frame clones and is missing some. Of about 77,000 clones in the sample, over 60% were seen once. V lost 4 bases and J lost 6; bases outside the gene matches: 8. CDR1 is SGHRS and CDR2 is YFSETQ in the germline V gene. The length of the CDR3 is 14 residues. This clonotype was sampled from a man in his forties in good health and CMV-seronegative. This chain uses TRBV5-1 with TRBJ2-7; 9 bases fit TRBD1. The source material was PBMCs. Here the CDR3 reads CASSSGTGWGEQYF. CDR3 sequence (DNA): TGCGCCAGCAGCAGCGGGACAGGGTGGGGCGAGCAGTACTTC. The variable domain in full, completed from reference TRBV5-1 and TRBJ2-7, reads KAGVTQTPRYLIKTRGQQVTLSCSPISGHRSVSWYQQTPGQGLQFLFEYFSETQRNKGNFPGRFSGRQFSNSRSEMNVSTLELGDSALYLCASSSGTGWGEQYFGPGTRLTVT.